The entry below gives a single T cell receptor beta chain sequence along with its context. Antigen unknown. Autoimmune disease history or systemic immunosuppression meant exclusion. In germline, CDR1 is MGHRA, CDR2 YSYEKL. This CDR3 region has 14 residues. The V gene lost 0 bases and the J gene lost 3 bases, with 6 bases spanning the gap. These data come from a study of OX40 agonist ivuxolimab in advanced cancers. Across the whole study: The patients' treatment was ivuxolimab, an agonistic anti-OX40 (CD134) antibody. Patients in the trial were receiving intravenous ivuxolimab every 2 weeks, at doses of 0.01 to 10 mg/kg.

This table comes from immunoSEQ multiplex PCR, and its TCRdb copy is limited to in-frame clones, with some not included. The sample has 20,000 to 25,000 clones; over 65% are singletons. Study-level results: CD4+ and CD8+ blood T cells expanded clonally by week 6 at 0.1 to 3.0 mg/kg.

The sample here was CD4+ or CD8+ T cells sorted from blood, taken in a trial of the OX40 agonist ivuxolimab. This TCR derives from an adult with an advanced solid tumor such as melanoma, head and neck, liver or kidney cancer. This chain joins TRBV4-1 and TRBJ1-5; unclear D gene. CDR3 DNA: TGCGCCAGCAGCCAAGAACCGAACAATCAGCCCCAGCATTTT. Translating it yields CASSQEPNNQPQHF.